Shown below are 22 T cell receptor beta chains from a single sample sequenced in a study of shared clonotypes between healthy human individuals. Clones were sequenced by immunoSEQ multiplex PCR, and TCRdb holds only the in-frame ones, with some missing. The sample holds about 2.4 million clones, roughly 93% seen once. Sequencing was done on a sample of naive CD4+ T cells from PBMCs. Documented subset: CD45RA+ positively selected. The source is a man between 18 and 29 years old in good health. Some clones in this sample may be carry-over from other donors' samples.

This chain joins TRBV30 and TRBJ1-1; D not resolved. The CDR3 has 13 residues. V lost 3 bases to trimming and J lost 1 base, with 9 bases between them. The germline CDR1 and CDR2 sequences are GTSNPN and SVGIG (reference sequence). The CDR3 loop reads CAWRKQPNTEAFF. CDR3 coding DNA: TGTGCCTGGAGAAAGCAGCCGAACACTGAAGCTTTCTTT.

The gene calls are TRBV19 and TRBJ1-4; TRBD1 might be the D (6 bases). CDR3 size: 15 residues. Deletions cut 1 base from V and 8 bases from J, with 14 bases between. Germline CDR1 is LNHDA and CDR2 is SQIVND (reference sequence). CDR3 in amino acids: CASSIGGTIDEKLFF. CDR3 DNA sequence: TGTGCCAGTAGTATAGGAGGGACAATCGACGAAAAACTGTTTTTT.

This clone is a singleton in its sample. The chain employs TRBV7-2 and TRBJ1-5; D is perhaps TRBD1 (5 bases). V shed 3 bases and J shed 6 bases, with 12 bases lying between them. Germline loops: CDR1 SGHTA, CDR2 FQGNSA. The CDR3 is 14 amino acids. The CDR3 DNA reads as TGTGCCAGCAGCTTGGGGGGGAAAGGTCAGCCCCAGCATTTT. It is translated as CASSLGGKGQPQHF. The whole variable domain, remainder taken from reference TRBV7-2 and TRBJ1-5, is GAGVSQSPSNKVTEKGKDVELRCDPISGHTALYWYRQSLGQGLEFLIYFQGNSAPDKSGLPSDRFSAERTGGSVSTLTIQRTQQEDSAVYLCASSLGGKGQPQHFGDGTRLSIL.

Points on this clone: Other nucleotide sequences from this sample produce the same CDR3. The gene calls are TRBV11-2 and TRBJ1-1; D is ambiguous. The V and J ends lost 5 bases and 1 base respectively, with 11 bases between them. Looked up from germline, CDR1 is SGHAT and CDR2 is FQNNGV. CDR3 length equals 14 residues. CDR3 bases: TGTGCCAGCAGCCCTGGTCCGGGGAACACTGAAGCTTTCTTT. It yields the protein CASSPGPGNTEAFF.

The rearrangement uses TRBV27 and TRBJ2-1; 14 bases are shared with TRBD2. Germline V CDR1 and CDR2: MNHEY, SMNVEV (reference sequence). J gave up 9 bases and V 7 bases, and 11 bases lay outside the gene matches. The CDR3 is 16 residues long. CDR3 DNA: TGTGCCAGCAACTCCCTAGGGACTAGCGGGAGTGGTGAGCAGTTCTTC. Translated, it gives CASNSLGTSGSGEQFF.

This chain links TRBV7-2 with TRBJ1-3; D gene uncertain. Trimming stripped 5 bases from V and 7 bases from J, with 12 bases between. Germline V gives CDR1 SGHTA, CDR2 FQGNSA. The CDR3 length is 13 residues. CDR3: CASSALQTNTIYF. Written as DNA, the CDR3 is TGTGCCAGCAGCGCCCTCCAGACGAACACCATATATTTT.

V usage is TRBV11-2 and J usage is TRBJ1-4; D not resolved. The germline CDR1 and CDR2 sequences are SGHAT and FQNNGV. This CDR3 region has 17 residues. Trimming cost V 5 bases and J 4 bases, with 20 bases left between them. This chain's CDR3 is CASSPRKGPPFNEKLFF. The DNA for the CDR3 is TGTGCCAGCAGCCCTAGGAAGGGTCCACCCTTTAATGAAAAACTGTTTTTT.

The chain uses TRBV7-2 and TRBJ2-4; D is unclear. Trimming cost V 5 bases and J 0 bases, with 11 bases left between them. Germline-derived CDR1 and CDR2 are SGHTA and FQGNSA. This CDR3 has 15 amino acids. The CDR3 sequence is CASSPHLLAKNIQYF. The CDR3 region has the DNA TGTGCCAGCAGCCCCCACCTGTTAGCCAAAAACATTCAGTACTTC.

The V and J genes are TRBV28 and TRBJ1-5; TRBD1 might be the D (6 bases). The CDR3 length is 15 residues. V gave up 4 bases and J gave up 3 bases, with 13 bases separating them. Looked up from germline, CDR1 is MDHEN and CDR2 is SYDVKM. CDR3: CASSSPTGINQPQHF. CDR3 nucleotide sequence: TGTGCCAGCAGTTCCCCCACAGGGATCAATCAGCCCCAGCATTTT.

The V and J genes are TRBV28 and TRBJ2-5; no definite D call. The CDR3 is 11 amino acids. In germline, CDR1 is MDHEN, CDR2 SYDVKM. The ends were cut back, 7 bases at V and 2 bases at J, with 5 bases in the middle. The CDR3: CASNRQETQYF. In nucleotides, the CDR3 is TGTGCCAGCAATCGGCAAGAGACCCAGTACTTC.

The rearrangement links TRBV25-1 to TRBJ1-5; D gene uncertain. Trimming took 8 bases from V and 0 from J, leaving 14 bases between them. CDR3 size: 15 residues. CDR1 and CDR2 (germline): MGHDK, SYGVNS. DNA of the CDR3: TGTGCCAGCGCCGCAGGAGCTTATAGCAATCAGCCCCAGCATTTT. It yields the protein CASAAGAYSNQPQHF.

This clone came up once. The genes are TRBV9 and TRBJ2-5, with TRBD1 identical over 7 bases. The junction had 13 bases not matched to a gene; V was cut back by 4 bases and J by 4 bases. Germline CDR1 reads SGDLS; CDR2 reads YYNGEE. The CDR3 loop spans 16 amino acids. The chain's CDR3 is CASSPPRTGGVETQYF. The CDR3 coding sequence is TGTGCCAGCAGCCCCCCGCGGACAGGTGGGGTAGAGACCCAGTACTTC.

This clone was seen once. The V call is TRBV4-1, the J call TRBJ2-5; D possibly matches TRBD1 or TRBD2 (6 bases each). Matching the DNA end better, TRBJ2-7 makes the J call doubtful. The CDR3 has 16 amino acids. The V gene's germline CDR1 is MGHRA and CDR2 YSYEKL. The CDR3 DNA is TGCGCCAGCAGCCAAGTGGGAGGCGGGACACCCTACGAGCAGTACTTC. Amino acids: CASSQVGGGTPYEQYF.

V and J are TRBV11-2 and TRBJ2-1, with D maybe TRBD1 (6 bases). V was pared by 3 bases and J by 6 bases, with 15 bases between. The CDR3 spans 15 residues. Germline-derived CDR1 and CDR2 are SGHAT and FQNNGV. CDR3 DNA sequence: TGTGCCAGCAGCTTCAGACCTGGACAGATCAATGAGCAGTTCTTC. Encoded protein: CASSFRPGQINEQFF.

V usage is TRBV4-3 and J usage is TRBJ2-1, with 10 nucleotides matching TRBD1. The germline V gene has CDR1 LGHNA and CDR2 YSLEER. The CDR3 covers 13 residues. The V and J ends lost 2 bases and 14 bases, in that order; junction bases with no gene match: 6. CDR3 in amino acids: CASSQTRGTGEFF. CDR3 in DNA: TGCGCCAGCAGCCAAACCCGTGGGACAGGGGAGTTCTTC.

The chain joins TRBV2 to TRBJ1-1; D gene uncertain. Germline values: CDR1 SNHLY, CDR2 FYNNEI. The CDR3 consists of 14 residues. The V and J ends lost 4 bases and 1 base respectively, with 10 bases between them. This CDR3 reads CASSGLQANTEAFF. The CDR3 region has the DNA TGTGCCAGCAGTGGCCTACAAGCGAACACTGAAGCTTTCTTT.

The rearrangement uses TRBV29-1 and TRBJ2-1; no reliable D call. The CDR3 has 16 amino acids. CDR1 and CDR2 (germline): SQVTM, ANQGSEA. CDR3 sequence reads: CTFSASLPESYNEQFF. The CDR3 DNA reads TGCACCTTCTCGGCATCGCTACCAGAGTCCTACAATGAGCAGTTCTTC.

The CDR3 loop is CASSHPSGNNEQFF. For the CDR3, the DNA is TGTGCCAGCAGCCACCCTAGCGGGAACAATGAGCAGTTCTTC. V gene TRBV7-9 combines with J gene TRBJ2-1; 9 nucleotides agree with TRBD2. The CDR3 totals 14 residues. With 5 bases clipped from V and 5 bases from J, the junction kept 4 bases outside the gene matches. The V gene's germline CDR1 is SEHNR and CDR2 FQNEAQ (reference sequence).

The chain recombines TRBV6-1 with TRBJ2-7, with TRBD1 as a possible D gene (5 bases). The ends were cut back, 3 bases at V and 7 bases at J, with 16 bases in the middle. The V gene's germline CDR1 is MNHNS and CDR2 SASEGT. CDR3 length equals 14 residues. Here the CDR3 reads CASSEVAGPSEQYF. The CDR3 coding sequence is TGTGCCAGCAGTGAGGTGGCAGGGCCGTCGGAGCAGTACTTC.

The J gene is TRBJ2-2, the V gene TRBV5-4; D is ambiguous. The CDR3 loop spans 15 amino acids. CDR1 SGHNT and CDR2 YYREEE come from the germline V gene (reference sequence). V was cut by 0 bases and J by 3 bases, with 9 bases left in between. The CDR3 region is CASSLVAEDTGELFF. CDR3 nucleotides: TGTGCCAGCAGCTTGGTGGCAGAGGACACCGGGGAGCTGTTTTTT.

This chain joins TRBV7-2 and TRBJ2-7, with 8 positions matching TRBD1. Germline lookup yields CDR1 SGHTA and CDR2 FQGNSA. Germline trimming cut 5 bases from V and 2 bases from J; bases unmatched to any gene: 5. CDR3 length: 14 amino acids. For the CDR3, the DNA is TGTGCCAGCAGCGGTCGACAGGGGACCTACGAGCAGTACTTC. Translation: CASSGRQGTYEQYF.

V usage is TRBV19 and J usage is TRBJ1-3; D uncertain. Germline V gene lookup returns CDR1 LNHDA and CDR2 SQIVND (reference sequence). This CDR3 region has 15 residues. V lost 5 bases and J 4 bases, leaving 15 bases between the germline ends. This CDR3 reads CASSAADLGGNTIYF. The DNA for the CDR3 is TGTGCCAGTAGTGCCGCGGATCTTGGAGGAAACACCATATATTTT.